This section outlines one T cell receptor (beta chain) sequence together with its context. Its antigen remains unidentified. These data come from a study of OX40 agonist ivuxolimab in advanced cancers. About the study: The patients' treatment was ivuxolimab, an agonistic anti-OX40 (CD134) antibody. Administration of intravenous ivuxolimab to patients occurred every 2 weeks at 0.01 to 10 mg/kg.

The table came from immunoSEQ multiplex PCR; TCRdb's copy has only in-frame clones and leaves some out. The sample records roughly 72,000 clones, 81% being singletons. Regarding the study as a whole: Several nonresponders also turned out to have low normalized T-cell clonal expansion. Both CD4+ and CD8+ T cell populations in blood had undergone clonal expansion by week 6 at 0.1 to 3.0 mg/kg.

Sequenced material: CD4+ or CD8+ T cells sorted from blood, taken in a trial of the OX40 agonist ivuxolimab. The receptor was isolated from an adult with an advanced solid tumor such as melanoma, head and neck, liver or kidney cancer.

CDR3 region: CASSRFDRPRSWTNEKLFF. DNA for the CDR3: TGTGCCAGCAGTCGTTTTGACAGGCCGCGGTCGTGGACTAATGAAAAACTGTTTTTT. This chain links TRBV7-9 with TRBJ1-4; D might be TRBD1 (6 bases). The germline gives CDR1 SEHNR, CDR2 FQNEAQ (reference sequence). V lost 6 bases to trimming and J lost 2 bases, with 25 bases between them. This CDR3 region has 19 residues.